This T cell receptor (beta chain) was found in a study of T cell responses to AZD1222 COVID-19 vaccine. The study's findings and limits: Among vaccine-associated CD4 TCRs, coverage spanned spike, with dominance at 160-218 and 743-854. White British donors predominated, females outnumbered males, and clonal diversity was possibly underestimated.

Clones were sequenced by immunoSEQ multiplex PCR, and TCRdb holds only the in-frame ones, with some missing. The sample shows around 100,000 clones, roughly 88% of them seen only once. V lost 1 base to trimming and J lost 0 bases, with 14 bases between them. In germline, CDR1 is SGHKS, CDR2 YYEKEE (reference sequence). The CDR3 covers 18 residues. Turning to this clone: Its target is not known.

The sequence was collected from an adult in good health. The chain is built from TRBV5-5 and TRBJ2-6, with D unclear. The specimen was peripheral blood, collected on day 0 of AZD1222 vaccination. CDR3 in amino acids: CASSLYGTTSSGANVLTF. The CDR3 DNA follows: TGTGCCAGCAGCTTGTATGGTACCACAAGCTCTGGGGCCAACGTCCTGACTTTC.